This TCR beta chain was sequenced in a study of T cell repertoires in cytomegalovirus infection. Study-level information: CMV epitopes used comprised recently identified HLA-C-restricted ones and well-studied HLA-B-restricted ones. The public TCR beta signatures pointed to both CMV infection and matching HLA type.

This clonotype was picked up a small number of times. No antigen is known for it. Study results and limitations: Carriers of CMV and the relevant HLA type were discriminated by public TCR beta frequency. It was HLA-C-restricted CMV-specific TCR beta clonotypes that dominated the response ex vivo.

TCRdb reanalysed the reads using MiXCR and keeps one entry per CDR3 protein. The data contain 600,000 to 700,000 distinct CDR3 sequences, around a third of them singletons. The material was cultured PBMCs, obtained from culture after CMV antigen stimulation. The receptor was derived from a human donor in good health (CMV status not recorded). Some clones in this sample may be carry-over from other donors' samples.

The CDR3 protein is CASSLTSGLYEQYF. The CDR3 DNA reads TGTGCCAGCAGCTTGACTAGCGGGTTGTACGAGCAGTACTTC. This rearrangement joins TRBV11-2 to TRBJ2-7, with 10 bases aligning to TRBD2. This CDR3 spans 14 amino acids. Per the germline V gene, CDR1 is SGHAT and CDR2 is FQNNGV. Germline trimming cut 3 bases from V and 4 bases from J; bases unmatched to any gene: 3.